The entry that follows covers one T cell receptor beta chain sequence. Its matching antigen is unknown. CDR1 is MNHEY and CDR2 is SVGAGI in the germline V gene. Trimming removed 3 bases from V and 8 bases from J, with 22 bases in between. The CDR3 loop spans 16 amino acids. This record comes from a study of shared clonotypes between healthy human individuals. Broader study findings: Roughly 5% of naive CD4 clonotypes were shared across a few donors. Blood alone was sampled, and tissue repertoires likely differ.

Researchers ran the assay at a deep level. Data came from immunoSEQ multiplex PCR; TCRdb stores just in-frame clones and leaves some out. The sample includes approximately 2,000,000 clones, about 90% of them seen just once. Naive CD4+ cells were CD45RA-selected; the remaining cells were memory. This sequence was found in a man aged 18 to 35 in good health. Some clones in this sample may be carry-over from other donors' samples. This chain connects TRBV6-5 to TRBJ1-2; the D gene is possibly TRBD1 (5 bases). Material for sequencing was naive CD4+ T cells from PBMCs. Documented subset: CD45RA+ positively selected. Written as DNA, the CDR3 is TGTGCCAGCAGTTATCGGGGGTTGGACGGCTCGGCAGGCTACACCTTC. Encoded protein: CASSYRGLDGSAGYTF.